Sequencing of this T cell receptor beta chain was carried out in a study of monozygotic twins with inflammatory bowel disease. Each sample's cDNA came from eight separate reactions. With the 5' RACE reads reprocessed, TCRdb shows one record per CDR3 protein and no DNA. The sample has roughly 320,000 distinct CDR3 sequences. A note on this clonotype: The antigen is undetermined.

Study results and caveats: Twins with IBD had fewer clonotypes in common with others than healthy twins, particularly during disease activity.

In germline, CDR1 is DFQATT, CDR2 SNEGSKA (reference sequence). The CDR3 is 14 amino acids. The chain carries TRBV20-1 and TRBJ2-7; no DNA is available, so the TRBD2 call from TCRdb remains unchecked. The sequenced sample consisted of blood. This receptor was obtained from a human donor with ulcerative colitis or Crohn's disease, or a healthy co-twin of an affected twin (not recorded which). The CDR3 sequence: CSASARTDSYEQYF.